Sequencing of this TCR beta chain was carried out in a study of T-cell reconstitution after alpha-beta-depleted transplantation in children. The sample holds many counts of this clonotype. Preparation of the TCRbeta library was carried out with unique molecular identifiers. MiXCR was run by TCRdb on the PCR reads, yielding one entry per CDR3 protein. Of 190,000 or so distinct CDR3 sequences listed, 13% to 15% are singletons. The V end was cut by 1 base, the J end by 3 bases, with 18 bases between. CDR1 is SGHAT and CDR2 is FQDESV in the germline V gene (reference sequence). The CDR3 sequence is 18 residues long.

This clonotype was obtained from a human donor who donated a stem cell graft to a child with acute lymphoblastic leukemia. This specimen consisted of PBMCs from the stem cell graft donor, obtained from the stem cell graft. The chain employs TRBV11-1 and TRBJ2-2; perhaps D is TRBD1 or TRBD2 (5 bases each). The CDR3 loop is CASSLEGRGALDTGELFF. CDR3 in DNA: TGTGCCAGCAGCTTAGAAGGGCGAGGGGCCCTTGACACCGGGGAGCTGTTTTTT.